This T cell receptor (beta chain) was observed in a study of T cells in Graves' hyperthyroidism and ophthalmopathy. Study findings and constraints: Expanded thyroid clonotypes (above 0.001) were mostly also found in blood.

Patients having uncontrolled infection, another autoimmune disease, pregnancy or lactation were not included. Diagnostic assessment was based on clinical symptoms, serum thyroxine and TRAb, thyroid ultrasound and orbital computed tomography. 10 ml fresh peripheral blood yielded the PBMCs. The CDR3 totals 12 residues. Germline V CDR1 and CDR2: SNHLY, FYNNEI. V was clipped by 6 bases and J by 6 bases, with 11 bases between them. The TCR beta CDR3 regions underwent amplification using RNA transcripts as the source. HTBI primers were used for first-round RT-PCR of the TCR CDR3. TCRdb recomputed calls from the multiplex PCR reads with MiXCR, one row per CDR3 protein. Among roughly 180,000 distinct CDR3 sequences listed, 17% were seen once. This clonotype came up many times. The antigen remains unidentified.

Sample: blood. The chain links TRBV2 to TRBJ1-2, with a tentative D call TRBD1 (6 bases). This clonotype originated in a woman between 50 and 59 years old with Graves' hyperthyroidism. The CDR3 is CASRRTENGYTF. As DNA, the CDR3 is TGTGCCAGCAGGAGGACAGAAAATGGCTACACCTTC.